A single sample gave rise to the 24 T cell receptor beta chains below, sequenced in a study of response to subunit inactivated influenza vaccine (dated by TCRdb to 2016 to 2019). Receptors were amplified or captured by RT-PCR. TCRdb names Illumina HiSeq 2500 as the instrument used. Using fastp at Q25 and MiXCR, TCRdb reprocessed the public reads and kept productive beta chains. Identical CDR3 protein sequences are pooled into one entry, listed with their most common genes and DNA. The sample contains around 200,000 distinct CDR3 sequences, over 13% of them found a single time. Clones ranked in the top ten supply 26% of the sample. Sequences were derived from CD8+ T cells sorted from PBMCs, sampled about 5 days after vaccination. These receptors were obtained from a man aged 45-65 years who received an inactivated influenza vaccine. Donor details come from another sample of the same person, matched by shared clones.

The chain carries TRBV11-2 and TRBJ2-3; possible D gene TRBD1, 5 bases. Germline assignment: CDR1 SGHAT and CDR2 FQNNGV. CDR3 length: 14 amino acids. Trimming cost V 1 base and J 4 bases, with 9 bases left between them. The CDR3 coding sequence is TGTGCCAGCAGCTTAGGAAGGGGTTCAGATACGCAGTATTTT. Amino acids: CASSLGRGSDTQYF.

The J gene is TRBJ2-7, the V gene TRBV27, with 7 bases fitting TRBD2. CDR1 is MNHEY, CDR2 SMNVEV, per germline (reference sequence). CDR3 size: 12 residues. After removal of 5 bases from V and 7 bases from J, the junction contained 5 bases not matched to a gene. CDR3 DNA: TGTGCCAGCAGTCCGACGGGACTAGAGCAGTACTTC. Translated: CASSPTGLEQYF.

The chain uses TRBV11-2 and TRBJ2-1; 8 nucleotides align to TRBD1. The trim removed 5 bases at V and 5 bases at J, leaving 17 bases unmatched. The CDR3 consists of 18 residues. The germline V gene encodes CDR1 SGHAT and CDR2 FQNNGV. The CDR3 protein is CASSHAPPGTGPDNEQFF. The CDR3 nucleotides are TGTGCCAGCAGCCATGCGCCCCCCGGGACAGGCCCTGACAATGAGCAGTTCTTC.

The rearrangement uses TRBV6-1 and TRBJ1-1, with 7 bases that match TRBD1. Germline V gene sequence: CDR1 MNHNS, CDR2 SASEGT. J lost 4 bases, V lost 11 bases, and 13 bases had no gene match. The CDR3 consists of 14 residues. DNA of the CDR3: TGTGCCGGACGACAGGGCTCCTTGGGCACTGAAGCTTTCTTT. Its protein product is CAGRQGSLGTEAFF.

Comments on this clonotype: A much larger clone lies one base from this, so it may be a read error. This chain uses TRBV3-1 with TRBJ2-7; D assignment may be TRBD1 or TRBD2 (5 bases each). CDR3 length equals 14 residues. The germline CDR1 and CDR2 sequences are LGHDT and YNNKEL (reference sequence). The CDR3 loop is CDSSTRDGAYEQYF. The CDR3 DNA reads TGTGACAGCAGCACTAGGGACGGCGCCTACGAGCAGTACTTC.

The gene calls are TRBV5-1 and TRBJ2-6, with D unresolved. CDR1 SGHRS and CDR2 YFSETQ come from the germline V gene. CDR3 length: 16 amino acids. The ends were cut back, 0 bases at V and 0 bases at J, with 7 bases in the middle. The CDR3 protein is CASSLDMGSGANVLTF. CDR3 in DNA: TGCGCCAGCAGCTTGGATATGGGCTCTGGGGCCAACGTCCTGACTTTC.

This clonotype was seen at least ten times. The chain recombines TRBV7-7 with TRBJ2-3; 10 positions agree with TRBD2. Germline V lookup: CDR1 SSHAT, CDR2 FNYEAQ (reference sequence). The V segment lost 5 bases and the J segment 1 base; nucleotides outside the gene matches: 9. This CDR3 is built from 17 residues. CDR3 sequence reads: CASSEETSGFGTDTQYF. CDR3 nucleotide sequence: TGTGCCAGCAGCGAAGAGACTAGCGGGTTCGGCACAGATACGCAGTATTTT.

A few counts support this clonotype. The rearrangement uses TRBV6-2 or TRBV6-3 and TRBJ1-1, with 9 nucleotides matching TRBD1. CDR1 and CDR2 from the germline V gene are MNHEY and SVGEGT. After removal of 6 bases from V and 5 bases from J, the junction contained 16 bases not matched to a gene. This CDR3 is built from 17 residues. The CDR3 DNA is TGTGCCAGCAGCATCACGTTACAGGGGGCGAGAGGGACTGAAGCTTTCTTT. Translated, it gives CASSITLQGARGTEAFF.

In its sample, this clonotype was seen many times. The V gene is TRBV27, the J gene TRBJ1-1; D is ambiguous. Trimming shortened V by 2 bases and J by 3 bases, and 7 bases separated the two germline ends. The germline gives CDR1 MNHEY, CDR2 SMNVEV (reference sequence). This CDR3 has 13 amino acids. CDR3 region: CASSLAGDTEAFF. In DNA, the CDR3 is TGTGCCAGCAGTTTAGCCGGGGACACTGAAGCTTTCTTT.

The chain employs TRBV9 and TRBJ2-3; D not resolved. The CDR3 covers 15 residues. V gave up 0 bases and J gave up 1 base, with 9 bases separating them. Per the germline V gene, CDR1 is SGDLS and CDR2 is YYNGEE. The CDR3 here is CASSVEPGGTDTQYF. CDR3 coding DNA: TGTGCCAGCAGCGTAGAGCCTGGGGGCACAGATACGCAGTATTTT.

This chain connects TRBV9 to TRBJ2-7; tentatively, D is TRBD1 (5 bases). Germline loops: CDR1 SGDLS, CDR2 YYNGEE. Between the trimmed V and J ends, which lost 3 bases and 4 bases, there was a span of 17 bases. The CDR3 runs to 15 residues. The CDR3 sequence: CASSGLGASQYEQYF. DNA of the CDR3: TGTGCCAGCAGCGGCCTAGGGGCCAGCCAGTACGAGCAGTACTTC.

This clonotype was picked up one time. At one boundary the junction diverges from the germline segment, which might be a read error. The V gene is TRBV5-1, the J gene TRBJ2-1; either TRBD1 or TRBD2 may supply D (5 bases each). The germline CDR1 and CDR2 sequences are SGHRS and YFSETQ. The CDR3 is 14 amino acids. DNA of the CDR3: TGCTCCAGCAGCTTATCTGGGACGGCCAATGAGCAGTTCTTC. Translating it yields CSSSLSGTANEQFF. The full variable domain, its missing parts supplied by reference TRBV5-1 and TRBJ2-1, is KAGVTQTPRYLIKTRGQQVTLSCSPISGHRSVSWYQQTPGQGLQFLFEYFSETQRNKGNFPGRFSGRQFSNSRSEMNVSTLELGDSALYLCSSSLSGTANEQFFGPGTRLTVL.

The rearrangement uses TRBV27 and TRBJ2-5; D is tentatively TRBD1 or TRBD2 (5 bases each). Germline-derived CDR1 and CDR2 are MNHEY and SMNVEV (reference sequence). V was shortened by 3 bases and J by 7 bases, with 12 bases between the two germline ends. The CDR3 consists of 13 residues. As DNA, the CDR3 is TGTGCCAGCAGTTTTCGGAGTGGGGGGACCCAGTACTTC. Protein sequence: CASSFRSGGTQYF.

The V call is TRBV28, the J call TRBJ2-5; TRBD2 matches 10 bases. Germline assignment: CDR1 MDHEN and CDR2 SYDVKM. This CDR3 has 14 amino acids. The V and J ends lost 4 bases and 4 bases, in that order; junction bases with no gene match: 3. The CDR3 loop is CASSSLAGGETQYF. CDR3 DNA: TGTGCCAGCAGTTCGTTAGCGGGAGGAGAGACCCAGTACTTC.

V is TRBV4-3 and J is TRBJ2-3; the D is unclear. CDR1 and CDR2 (germline): LGHNA, YSLEER. This CDR3 contains 15 residues. The V and J ends lost 0 bases and 4 bases respectively, with 11 bases between them. DNA for the CDR3: TGCGCCAGCAGCCAAGAATCGAGCAAACCAGATACGCAGTATTTT. Translating gives CASSQESSKPDTQYF.

This clonotype was recorded a few times. The rearrangement uses TRBV19 and TRBJ2-1; 9 nucleotides agree with TRBD1. The CDR3 totals 15 residues. V dropped 5 bases and J dropped 8; count of bases not matched to a gene: 10. Germline assignment: CDR1 LNHDA and CDR2 SQIVND (reference sequence). CDR3 sequence (DNA): TGTGCCAGTAGTCCGGGACAGGGAATATTTGATGAGCAGTTCTTC. Its translation is CASSPGQGIFDEQFF.

The gene calls are TRBV20-1 and TRBJ1-2, with 8 bases fitting TRBD1. The CDR3 spans 15 residues. J lost 4 bases, V lost 6 bases, and 13 bases had no gene match. Germline assignment: CDR1 DFQATT and CDR2 SNEGSKA (reference sequence). This chain's CDR3 is CSAKKIGQGLYGYTF. The CDR3 nucleotides are TGCAGTGCAAAGAAAATCGGACAGGGCCTCTATGGCTACACCTTC.

The CDR3 DNA follows: TGTGCCAGCAGCGGAGAACTAGCGGGTGGGGAGCAGTTCTTC. This encodes CASSGELAGGEQFF. The chain links TRBV9 to TRBJ2-1; 9 bases match TRBD2. V shed 3 bases, J shed 10 bases, and the junction held 8 bases outside the gene matches. Germline CDR1 and CDR2: SGDLS and YYNGEE. The CDR3 runs to 14 residues.

In this sample, this clonotype turned up a few times. Here the CDR3 DNA reads TGTGCCAGCAGCTTCGACCAGGCTATTCCTAATGAAAAACTGTTTTTT. It encodes CASSFDQAIPNEKLFF. The rearrangement uses TRBV7-9 and TRBJ1-4; D is unclear. The CDR3 loop spans 16 amino acids. The V end was cut by 3 bases, the J end by 3 bases, with 14 bases between. Germline-derived CDR1 and CDR2 are SEHNR and FQNEAQ (reference sequence).

This clonotype was picked up a small number of times. V usage is TRBV18 and J usage is TRBJ2-2; 10 bases are a match to TRBD2. This CDR3 is built from 15 residues. V shed 3 bases, J shed 3 bases, and the junction held 1 base outside the gene matches. The germline CDR1 and CDR2 sequences are KGHSH and LQKENI. CDR3 amino acids: CASSPLAGDTGELFF. The CDR3 DNA is TGTGCCAGCTCACCGCTAGCGGGGGACACCGGGGAGCTGTTTTTT.

The rearrangement uses TRBV7-6 and TRBJ2-1; 8 nucleotides align to TRBD2. CDR1 is SGHVS, CDR2 FNYEAQ, per germline. The CDR3 is made up of 21 amino acids. Trimming cost V 0 bases and J 0 bases; bases outside gene matches: 16. The DNA of the CDR3 is TGTGCCAGCAGCTTAGCCGTGGACCTAGCGGGCGCTAGAAGCTCCTACAATGAGCAGTTCTTC. Translation: CASSLAVDLAGARSSYNEQFF.

This clonotype was counted only a few times. This chain connects TRBV12-3 or TRBV12-4 to TRBJ2-1; 11 bases line up with TRBD2. The ends lost 5 bases at V and 7 bases at J; junction bases unmatched: 10. The CDR3 sequence is 16 residues long. The CDR3 nucleotides are TGTGCCAGCAGTGTGCTACTAGCGGGAGTGGCTAATGAGCAGTTCTTC. It encodes CASSVLLAGVANEQFF.

The sample holds many counts of this clonotype. The chain couples TRBV6-1 to TRBJ2-5; 13 positions agree with TRBD2. The CDR3 consists of 16 residues. Germline trimming cut 6 bases from V and 5 bases from J; bases unmatched to any gene: 9. Germline CDR1 reads MNHNS; CDR2 reads SASEGT. CDR3: CASRETPGLAGETQYF. The CDR3, as DNA: TGTGCCAGCAGAGAAACCCCGGGACTAGCGGGGGAGACCCAGTACTTC.

This clonotype came up many times. The chain has TRBV4-3 and TRBJ2-1; 9 bases fit TRBD2. The trim removed 0 bases at V and 4 bases at J, leaving 7 bases unmatched. Germline CDR1 LGHNA, CDR2 YSLEER. The CDR3 extends over 17 amino acids. DNA of the CDR3: TGCGCCAGCAGCCAAGATATCACAGCGGGAGGTTACAATGAGCAGTTCTTC. Residues: CASSQDITAGGYNEQFF.